A single sample is the source of the 23 T cell receptor beta chains below, sequenced in a study of T cell repertoires in cytomegalovirus infection. These receptors have no identified antigens. TCRdb re-analysed the reads in MiXCR, keeping a single row per CDR3 protein. The sample carries roughly 730,000 distinct CDR3 sequences, roughly a third recorded once. The source material was cultured PBMCs, sampled from culture after CMV antigen stimulation. Receptors originate from a human donor in good health (CMV status not recorded). Some clones in this sample may be carry-over from other donors' samples.

The chain combines TRBV4-1 with TRBJ2-7; D possibly corresponds to TRBD1 (5 bases). V lost 1 base and J lost 0, with 10 bases in between. Germline lookup yields CDR1 MGHRA and CDR2 YSYEKL. The CDR3 has 15 residues. The CDR3 sequence is CASSQAGGASYEQYF. CDR3 nucleotide sequence: TGCGCCAGCAGCCAAGCTGGTGGGGCCTCCTACGAGCAGTACTTC.

This clonotype was seen more than once but under ten times. This chain uses TRBV7-2 with TRBJ2-7; D possibly corresponds to TRBD2 (6 bases). This CDR3 spans 14 amino acids. V was pared by 2 bases and J by 7 bases, with 15 bases between. Germline assignment: CDR1 SGHTA and CDR2 FQGNSA. The CDR3 is CASSLLGQAGEQYF. As DNA, the CDR3 is TGTGCCAGCAGCTTATTAGGCCAGGCGGGGGAGCAGTACTTC.

V gene TRBV6-1 combines with J gene TRBJ2-7, with a possible D match to TRBD1 (5 bases). Trimming took 3 bases from V and 6 from J, leaving 18 bases between them. From germline, CDR1 is MNHNS and CDR2 SASEGT. This CDR3 is 15 amino acids long. In DNA form, the CDR3 reads TGTGCCAGCAGTGAGGTGTCAGGGTCTTTTCGCGAGCAGTACTTC. This gives the protein CASSEVSGSFREQYF.

This clonotype was observed many times. V gene TRBV7-8 combines with J gene TRBJ1-1; the D is unclear. This CDR3 comprises 13 residues. V was trimmed by 5 bases and J by 10 bases, leaving 17 bases between them. Germline V gene sequence: CDR1 SGHVS, CDR2 FQNEAQ. CDR3 region: CASSVVTESTAFF. The CDR3 bases are TGTGCCAGCAGCGTAGTCACGGAGTCGACAGCTTTCTTT.

This clonotype was picked up many times. The chain employs TRBV7-2 and TRBJ2-1, with 8 bases fitting TRBD1. The CDR3 length is 15 residues. CDR1 is SGHTA, CDR2 FQGNSA, per germline. The junction had 3 bases not matched to a gene; V was cut back by 4 bases and J by 1 base. DNA of the CDR3: TGTGCCAGCAGCTACCAGGGGGCGTCCTACAATGAGCAGTTCTTC. Translation gives CASSYQGASYNEQFF.

The table lists this clonotype with a few counts. The chain links TRBV5-1 to TRBJ2-7; 8 positions agree with TRBD1. Germline CDR1 SGHRS, CDR2 YFSETQ. The CDR3 runs 16 residues. Trimming at V came to 4 bases and at J to 1 base, leaving 10 bases not matched to a gene. CDR3 in DNA: TGCGCCAGCAGCGTCGACAGGGGAGTTACATCCTACGAGCAGTACTTC. Amino acid sequence: CASSVDRGVTSYEQYF.

The V gene is TRBV15, the J gene TRBJ1-4; 9 positions agree with TRBD1. V lost 6 bases to trimming and J lost 8 bases; unmatched junction nucleotides: 7. Germline loops: CDR1 LNHNV, CDR2 YYDKDF (reference sequence). The CDR3 is made up of 14 amino acids. The CDR3 protein is CATRPGTGSEKLFF. The DNA of the CDR3 is TGTGCCACCAGGCCCGGGACAGGGAGCGAAAAACTGTTTTTT.

This clonotype has a count of ten or more. The chain has TRBV6-2 or TRBV6-3 and TRBJ2-7, with unresolved D. V gave up 2 bases and J gave up 5 bases, with 10 bases separating them. Germline assignment: CDR1 MNHEY and CDR2 SVGEGT. This CDR3 region has 13 residues. The CDR3 sequence is CASSYRWLDEQYF. Written as DNA, the CDR3 is TGTGCCAGCAGTTACAGGTGGCTCGACGAGCAGTACTTC.

Ten or more counts support this clonotype. The genes are TRBV7-6 and TRBJ2-7; perhaps TRBD2 as D (7 bases). V was trimmed by 1 base and J by 6 bases, leaving 16 bases between them. CDR1 and CDR2 from the germline V gene are SGHVS and FNYEAQ. CDR3 size: 15 residues. As DNA, the CDR3 is TGTGCCAGCAGCTTAGGGGGGGGGGGCCAAGGCGAGCAGTACTTC. This translates into CASSLGGGGQGEQYF.

The rearrangement links TRBV6-1 to TRBJ2-3, with 13 bases identical to TRBD2. Germline loops: CDR1 MNHNS, CDR2 SASEGT. This CDR3 is built from 16 residues. V lost 5 bases, J lost 6 bases, and 8 bases stayed unmatched. DNA of the CDR3: TGTGCCAGCAGTCCTTACGGACTAGCGGGGGTCGATACGCAGTATTTT. Its translation: CASSPYGLAGVDTQYF.

Ten or more counts support this clonotype. The V gene is TRBV11-3, the J gene TRBJ2-7, with a weak D call TRBD2 (6 bases). This CDR3 has 14 amino acids. Germline CDR1 reads SGHNT; CDR2 reads YENEEA. Trimming took 5 bases from V and 0 from J, leaving 11 bases between them. The CDR3 here is CASSPRGSSYEQYF. The CDR3 DNA is TGTGCCAGCAGCCCGCGGGGCAGCTCCTACGAGCAGTACTTC.

The table lists this clonotype with a few counts. The rearrangement joins TRBV19 to TRBJ2-1; D not certain. Germline CDR1 reads LNHDA; CDR2 reads SQIVND (reference sequence). There are 16 residues in the CDR3. V shed 7 bases and J shed 0 bases, with 16 bases lying between them. CDR3 loop: CASIQLPAGSYNEQFF. The CDR3 DNA is TGTGCCAGTATCCAATTACCGGCAGGCTCCTACAATGAGCAGTTCTTC.

The chain has TRBV12-3 or TRBV12-4 and TRBJ2-3; D is uncertain. The CDR3 is 13 amino acids. V shed 7 bases and J shed 4 bases, with 12 bases lying between them. Written as DNA, the CDR3 is TGTGCCAGCACCCCCCTAGGGCCAGATACGCAGTATTTT. Its protein product is CASTPLGPDTQYF.

The chain is built from TRBV20-1 and TRBJ2-2; TRBD1 matches at 7 bases. Per the germline V gene, CDR1 is DFQATT and CDR2 is SNEGSKA (reference sequence). V lost 3 bases, J lost 2 bases, and 9 bases stayed unmatched. The CDR3 covers 16 residues. The CDR3 here is CSARETGRLNTGELFF. For the CDR3, the DNA is TGCAGTGCTAGGGAGACAGGGAGATTAAACACCGGGGAGCTGTTTTTT.

This chain uses TRBV28 with TRBJ2-7, with a weak D call TRBD1 (5 bases). CDR1 and CDR2 (germline): MDHEN, SYDVKM. The germline V and J ends were trimmed by 7 bases and 3 bases, with 16 bases remaining between them. The CDR3 length is 14 residues. In DNA, the CDR3 is TGTGCCAGCACCCCCGCAGGGCTACACTACGAGCAGTACTTC. Its translation is CASTPAGLHYEQYF.

V and J are TRBV5-4 and TRBJ2-5, with 8 positions matching TRBD2. This CDR3 is 14 amino acids long. J lost 3 bases, V lost 3 bases, and 4 bases had no gene match. Germline V gives CDR1 SGHNT, CDR2 YYREEE (reference sequence). The CDR3 loop reads CASSWGGGKETQYF. The CDR3 DNA is TGTGCCAGCAGCTGGGGCGGGGGGAAAGAGACCCAGTACTTC.

This chain links TRBV10-3 with TRBJ2-1; tentative D call: TRBD2 (6 bases). The germline gives CDR1 ENHRY, CDR2 SYGVKD. The CDR3 has 14 amino acids. V lost 6 bases and J 8 bases, leaving 17 bases between the germline ends. In nucleotides, the CDR3 is TGTGCCATCAGAAGCCCTGACTCGGGGGATGAGCAGTTCTTC. It translates to CAIRSPDSGDEQFF.

This chain joins TRBV20-1 and TRBJ2-3; 11 bases fit TRBD2. The CDR3 spans 13 residues. With V trimmed by 5 bases and J by 4 bases, 2 bases remained unmatched. Germline assignment: CDR1 DFQATT and CDR2 SNEGSKA (reference sequence). CDR3: CSALAGGPDTQYF. DNA for the CDR3: TGCAGTGCTTTAGCGGGGGGGCCAGATACGCAGTATTTT.

CDR3 DNA: TGCGCCAGCAGCCAACTAGCGGGGGGGACCTACGAGCAGTACTTC. The encoded protein is CASSQLAGGTYEQYF. The V gene is TRBV4-1, the J gene TRBJ2-7, with TRBD2 identical over 12 bases. This CDR3 has 15 residues. Germline lookup yields CDR1 MGHRA and CDR2 YSYEKL. After removal of 2 bases from V and 2 bases from J, the junction contained 1 base not matched to a gene.

This chain links TRBV7-9 with TRBJ2-7, with 8 bases that match TRBD1. J lost 5 bases, V lost 7 bases, and 7 bases had no gene match. CDR1 SEHNR and CDR2 FQNEAQ come from the germline V gene (reference sequence). The CDR3 length is 13 residues. The DNA of the CDR3 is TGTGCCAGCACACCAGACAGGGGCAACGAGCAGTACTTC. Translation: CASTPDRGNEQYF.

This clonotype was recorded at least ten times. This chain connects TRBV7-2 to TRBJ1-1; the match to TRBD1 covers 7 bases. The length of the CDR3 is 15 residues. Germline CDR1 reads SGHTA; CDR2 reads FQGNSA. Trimming removed 4 bases from V and 4 bases from J; junction bases left unmatched: 9. The CDR3 nucleotides are TGTGCCAGCAGCTCCAGGACAGGAGGTGTCACTGAAGCTTTCTTT. Residues: CASSSRTGGVTEAFF.

This clonotype was found a few times. The chain joins TRBV2 to TRBJ2-1, with 11 bases lining up with TRBD2. The CDR3 sequence is 14 residues long. Losses at the gene ends were 6 bases for V and 7 bases for J; bases not matched to a gene: 5. Germline V lookup: CDR1 SNHLY, CDR2 FYNNEI. As DNA, the CDR3 is TGTGCCAGCAGACTAGCGGGGGTGTCAAATGAGCAGTTCTTC. It encodes CASRLAGVSNEQFF.

Ten or more counts support this clonotype. The V call is TRBV7-2, the J call TRBJ2-3, with TRBD2 identical over 13 bases. The germline CDR1 and CDR2 sequences are SGHTA and FQGNSA. The CDR3 totals 15 residues. V lost 5 bases, J lost 4 bases, and 3 bases stayed unmatched. In DNA form, the CDR3 reads TGTGCCAGCAGCCTGGGGACTAGCGGGGCAGATACGCAGTATTTT. Amino acids: CASSLGTSGADTQYF.